These 4 T cell receptor beta chains were all obtained from the same sample, sequenced in a study of OX40 agonist ivuxolimab in advanced cancers. This table comes from immunoSEQ multiplex PCR, and its TCRdb copy is limited to in-frame clones, with some not included. This repertoire shows 80,000 to 100,000 clones, roughly 93% found once; its top ten account for less than 0.35%. This specimen was CD4+ or CD8+ T cells sorted from blood, taken in a trial of the OX40 agonist ivuxolimab. Every receptor here comes from an adult with an advanced solid tumor such as melanoma, head and neck, liver or kidney cancer.

The chain combines TRBV19 with TRBJ2-2; D perhaps matches TRBD1 (5 bases). The CDR3 runs to 14 residues. From germline, CDR1 is LNHDA and CDR2 SQIVND (reference sequence). The V end lost 7 bases, the J end lost 2 bases, and 11 bases lay between the germline ends. CDR3 sequence: CASTATANTGELFF. As DNA, the CDR3 is TGTGCCAGTACGGCGACAGCAAACACCGGGGAGCTGTTTTTT.

This chain links TRBV2 with TRBJ2-3, with unresolved D. The CDR3 has 15 amino acids. Looked up from germline, CDR1 is SNHLY and CDR2 is FYNNEI. Trimming took off 6 bases at V and 0 bases at J, with 13 bases between the two ends. CDR3 loop: CASRQLRASTDTQYF. The CDR3 coding sequence is TGTGCCAGCAGGCAACTAAGAGCTAGCACAGATACGCAGTATTTT.

The chain carries TRBV15 and TRBJ1-3, with D possibly being TRBD1 (6 bases). Germline CDR1 LNHNV, CDR2 YYDKDF (reference sequence). Trimming took 0 bases from V and 3 from J, leaving 9 bases between them. The CDR3 contains 15 residues. The CDR3 loop reads CATSRETGIGNTIYF. Here the CDR3 DNA reads TGTGCCACCAGCAGAGAAACAGGGATTGGAAACACCATATATTTT.

This clone was counted a single time. The CDR3 sequence: CASSPGTGDTEAFF. CDR3 bases: TGTGCCAGCAGCCCCGGGACAGGGGACACTGAAGCTTTCTTT. This sequence joins TRBV4-2 and TRBJ1-1; 10 bases agree with TRBD1. V was pared by 4 bases and J by 3 bases, with 2 bases of the junction left unmatched. Germline CDR1 is LGHNA and CDR2 is YNFKEQ. This CDR3 contains 14 residues.